This TCR beta chain was identified in a study of cytomegalovirus exposure and HLA in healthy donors. Across the whole study: Earlier work reported approximately 110 million unique TCR beta sequences from 180 million or so T cells. General study points: Productive rates of about 87% or about 30% were seen for most TCR beta V segments in an earlier analysis. TCR beta V- and J-gene trimming was later associated with a missense DCLRE1C variant. Judged likely to be a sequencing artifact was a cluster of highly shared sequence variants.

Germline V gene data show CDR1 as MNHEY and CDR2 as SMNVEV (reference sequence). The CDR3 is 15 residues long. V dropped 5 bases and J dropped 7; count of bases not matched to a gene: 7. Primers included in the PCR were 60 Vbeta and 13 Jbeta primers. Generated by immunoSEQ multiplex PCR, the TCRdb table keeps only in-frame clones and is missing some. The sample has approximately 150,000 clones, 70% to 80% seen once. Regarding this clone: The antigen remains undetermined.

The sample comprised PBMCs. V is TRBV27 and J is TRBJ1-5; 11 positions agree with TRBD1. This receptor was obtained from a man in his fifties in good health and CMV-seropositive. The CDR3 region is CASSPDRGPEQPQHF. DNA of the CDR3: TGTGCCAGCAGTCCGGACAGGGGGCCTGAACAGCCCCAGCATTTT.